The subject of this entry is one T cell receptor (beta chain). These data belong to a study of blood T cell repertoires in COVID-19. Study-wide background: The United States, Italy and Spain provided the acute and convalescent COVID-19 samples.

This CDR3 spans 17 amino acids. Germline V CDR1 and CDR2: KGHDR, SFDVKD. V dropped 3 bases and J dropped 3 bases, with 14 bases sitting between them. In the original processing: Amplification from reference gene primers served as the basis for estimated nucleated cell counts. Some clones are missing from TCRdb's copy, which holds only in-frame ones; the method was immunoSEQ multiplex PCR. Clonal size and the V and J genes are those of that table, whereas D and trimming came from the DNA. The sample yields about 97,000 clones, almost 85% seen once. The sequence was obtained from a man in his 70s with acute or convalescent COVID-19. V and J are TRBV24-1 and TRBJ2-6; maybe TRBD1 (5 bases). Sequences were obtained from peripheral blood. CDR3: CATSDPAPGLGANVLTF. In nucleotides, the CDR3 is TGTGCCACCAGTGATCCAGCCCCAGGGCTTGGGGCCAACGTCCTGACTTTC.